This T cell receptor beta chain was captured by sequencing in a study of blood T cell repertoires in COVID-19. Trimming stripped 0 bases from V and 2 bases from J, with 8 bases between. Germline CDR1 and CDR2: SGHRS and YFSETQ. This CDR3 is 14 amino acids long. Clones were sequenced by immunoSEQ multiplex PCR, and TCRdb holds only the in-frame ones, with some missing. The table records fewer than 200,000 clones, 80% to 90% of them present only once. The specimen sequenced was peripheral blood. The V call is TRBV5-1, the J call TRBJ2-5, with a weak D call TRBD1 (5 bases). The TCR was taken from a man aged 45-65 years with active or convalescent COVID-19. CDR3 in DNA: TGCGCCAGCAGCTTGGGGGGCCCTCAAGAGACCCAGTACTTC. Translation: CASSLGGPQETQYF.